This T cell receptor beta chain was documented in a study of monozygotic twins with inflammatory bowel disease. Overall study results and limits: Treatment differences in immunosuppression may have added variability to the repertoires of patients.

Germline assignment: CDR1 MNHEY and CDR2 SMNVEV (reference sequence). CDR3 size: 15 residues. TCR libraries were prepared from approximately 4,000 ng total RNA each. Researchers generated cDNA in eight separate reactions per sample. Two nested PCRs, run for approximately 16 and 9 cycles, were applied to TCRalpha and TCRbeta cDNA. TCRdb derives one entry per CDR3 protein from the 5' RACE reads, leaving out DNA. The repertoire table contains approximately 390,000 distinct CDR3 sequences. Points on this clonotype: What it recognizes is unknown.

The source of this sequence is a human donor with ulcerative colitis or Crohn's disease, or a healthy co-twin of an affected twin (not recorded which). The sequenced material came from blood. V usage is TRBV27 and J usage is TRBJ2-7; TCRdb lists TRBD1, though no DNA is available to test this call. CDR3 amino acids: CASSRTGVSSYEQYF.